These 5 T cell receptor beta chains were sequenced from one sample in a study of shared clonotypes between healthy human individuals. Using immunoSEQ multiplex PCR, the repertoire was profiled, and TCRdb retains in-frame clones only, with some absent. The sample comprises around 940,000 clones, around three quarters of which are singletons, and over 1.3% rests with the top ten. Source material: memory CD4+ T cells sorted from blood. Regarding subset: CD45RA-negative fraction. The receptors were gathered from a man aged 18 to 29 in good health.

Points on this clone: Within the sample, other DNA sequences also encode this same CDR3. This chain connects TRBV5-1 to TRBJ2-5; 11 bases line up with TRBD2. The CDR3 is made up of 15 amino acids. The ends lost 0 bases at V and 4 bases at J; junction bases unmatched: 2. CDR1 and CDR2 (germline): SGHRS, YFSETQ. DNA of the CDR3: TGCGCCAGCAGCTTGGGTGGGACTAGCGGAGAGACCCAGTACTTC. This translates into CASSLGGTSGETQYF.

This clone showed up many times. DNA for the CDR3: TGTGCCAGTGGGGGCTACGAGCAGTACTTC. It yields the protein CASGGYEQYF. This chain links TRBV28 with TRBJ2-7, with D perhaps assigned TRBD1 or TRBD2 (5 bases each). The CDR3 sequence is 10 residues long. Looked up from germline, CDR1 is MDHEN and CDR2 is SYDVKM. Trimming removed 9 bases from V and 3 bases from J, with 6 bases in between.

This clone appeared once. Other nucleotide sequences in the sample specify the same CDR3. The rearrangement joins TRBV4-2 to TRBJ2-5; possibly TRBD2 for D (6 bases). This CDR3 region has 13 residues. V shed 7 bases and J shed 4 bases, with 13 bases lying between them. The V gene's germline CDR1 is LGHNA and CDR2 YNFKEQ. CDR3 protein: CASTGGAGETQYF. The CDR3 nucleotides read TGTGCCAGCACAGGAGGGGCGGGAGAGACCCAGTACTTC.

The chain couples TRBV19 to TRBJ1-1; D possibly corresponds to TRBD1 (5 bases). Deletions cut 1 base from V and 3 bases from J, with 12 bases between. Germline V CDR1 and CDR2: LNHDA, SQIVND (reference sequence). The CDR3 has 15 residues. The CDR3 spells CASSIVGRLDTEAFF. Here the CDR3 DNA reads TGTGCCAGTAGTATAGTGGGGCGCCTGGACACTGAAGCTTTCTTT.

The sample holds a few counts of this clone. The chain combines TRBV28 with TRBJ2-1, with D possibly TRBD2 on 6 matching bases. Germline CDR1 reads MDHEN; CDR2 reads SYDVKM. CDR3 size: 15 residues. V lost 2 bases, J lost 7 bases, and 15 bases lay in between. As DNA, the CDR3 is TGTGCCAGCAGTTTACCCGGGACTGGGAGTAATGAGCAGTTCTTC. It encodes CASSLPGTGSNEQFF.